This paragraph covers one T cell receptor (beta chain) sequence. What it binds is unknown. This PCR relied on a set of 60 Vbeta primers and 13 Jbeta primers. Method: immunoSEQ multiplex PCR; TCRdb's copy keeps in-frame clones and lacks some. The sample shows 180,000 or so clones, 70% to 85% of them seen only once. CDR3 length equals 16 residues. From germline, CDR1 is SGDLS and CDR2 YYNGEE. Unmatched junction bases numbered 5, after V lost 0 bases and J lost 3 bases. This sample was taken from a study of cytomegalovirus exposure and HLA in healthy donors. The study, taken as a whole, reports: Certain sequence variants were highly shared and formed a cluster, and this cluster was likely a sequencing artifact.

The clonotype originates from a man aged 18 to 30 in good health and CMV-seronegative. Sequencing was carried out using PBMCs. The V and J genes are TRBV9 and TRBJ1-4; TRBD1 matches 7 bases. CDR3 loop: CASSVGDRRSNEKLFF. The CDR3 nucleotides are TGTGCCAGCAGCGTAGGGGACAGACGCTCTAATGAAAAACTGTTTTTT.